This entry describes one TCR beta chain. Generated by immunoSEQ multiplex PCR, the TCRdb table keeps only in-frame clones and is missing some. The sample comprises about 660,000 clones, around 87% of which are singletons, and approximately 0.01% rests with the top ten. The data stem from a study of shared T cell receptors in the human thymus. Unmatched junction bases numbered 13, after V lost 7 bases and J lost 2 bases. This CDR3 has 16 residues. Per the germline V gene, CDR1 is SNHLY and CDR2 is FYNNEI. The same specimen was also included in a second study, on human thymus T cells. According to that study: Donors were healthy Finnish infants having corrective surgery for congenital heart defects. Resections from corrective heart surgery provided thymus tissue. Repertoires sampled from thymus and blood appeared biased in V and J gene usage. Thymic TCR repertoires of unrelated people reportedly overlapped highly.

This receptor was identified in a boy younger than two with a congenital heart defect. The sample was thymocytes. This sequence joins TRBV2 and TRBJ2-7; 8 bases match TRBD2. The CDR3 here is CASKRSLAGGAYEQYF. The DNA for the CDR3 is TGTGCCAGCAAACGCAGCTTGGCGGGGGGAGCCTACGAGCAGTACTTC.